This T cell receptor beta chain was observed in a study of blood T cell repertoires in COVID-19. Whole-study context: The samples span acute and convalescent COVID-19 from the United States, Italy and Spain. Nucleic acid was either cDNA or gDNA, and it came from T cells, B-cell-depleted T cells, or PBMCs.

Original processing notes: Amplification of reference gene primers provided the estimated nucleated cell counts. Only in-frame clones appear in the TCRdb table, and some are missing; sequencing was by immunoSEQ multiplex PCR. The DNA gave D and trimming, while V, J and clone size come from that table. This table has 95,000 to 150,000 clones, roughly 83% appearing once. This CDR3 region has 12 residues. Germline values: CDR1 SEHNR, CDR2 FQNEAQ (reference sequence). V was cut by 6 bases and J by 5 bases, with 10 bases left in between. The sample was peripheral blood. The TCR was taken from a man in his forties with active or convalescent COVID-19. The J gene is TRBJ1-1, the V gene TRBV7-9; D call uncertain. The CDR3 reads CASRLGETEAFF. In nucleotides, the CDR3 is TGTGCCAGCAGGCTTGGGGAGACTGAAGCTTTCTTT.